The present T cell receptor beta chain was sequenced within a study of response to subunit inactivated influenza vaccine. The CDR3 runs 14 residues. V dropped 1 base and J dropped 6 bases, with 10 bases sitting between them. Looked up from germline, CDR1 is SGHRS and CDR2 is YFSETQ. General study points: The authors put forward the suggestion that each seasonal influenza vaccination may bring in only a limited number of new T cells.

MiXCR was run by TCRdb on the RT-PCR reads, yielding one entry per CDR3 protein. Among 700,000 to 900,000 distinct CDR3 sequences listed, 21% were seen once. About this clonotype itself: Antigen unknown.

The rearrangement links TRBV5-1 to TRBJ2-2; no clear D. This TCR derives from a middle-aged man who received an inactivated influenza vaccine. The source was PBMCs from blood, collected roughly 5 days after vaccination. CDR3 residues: CASSLSLVPGELFF. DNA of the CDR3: TGCGCCAGCAGCTTGTCGTTAGTCCCCGGGGAGCTGTTTTTT.